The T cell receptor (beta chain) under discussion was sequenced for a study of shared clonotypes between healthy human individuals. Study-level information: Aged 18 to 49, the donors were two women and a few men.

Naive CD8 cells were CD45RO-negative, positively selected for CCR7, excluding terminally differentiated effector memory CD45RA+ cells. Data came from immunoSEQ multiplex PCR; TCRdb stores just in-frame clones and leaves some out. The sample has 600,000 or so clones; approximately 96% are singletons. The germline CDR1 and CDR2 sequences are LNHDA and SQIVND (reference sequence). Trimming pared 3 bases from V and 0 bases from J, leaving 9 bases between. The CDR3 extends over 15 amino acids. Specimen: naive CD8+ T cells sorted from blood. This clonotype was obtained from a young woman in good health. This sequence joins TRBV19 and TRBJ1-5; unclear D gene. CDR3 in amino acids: CASSMAEYSNQPQHF. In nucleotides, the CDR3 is TGTGCCAGTAGTATGGCTGAATATAGCAATCAGCCCCAGCATTTT.